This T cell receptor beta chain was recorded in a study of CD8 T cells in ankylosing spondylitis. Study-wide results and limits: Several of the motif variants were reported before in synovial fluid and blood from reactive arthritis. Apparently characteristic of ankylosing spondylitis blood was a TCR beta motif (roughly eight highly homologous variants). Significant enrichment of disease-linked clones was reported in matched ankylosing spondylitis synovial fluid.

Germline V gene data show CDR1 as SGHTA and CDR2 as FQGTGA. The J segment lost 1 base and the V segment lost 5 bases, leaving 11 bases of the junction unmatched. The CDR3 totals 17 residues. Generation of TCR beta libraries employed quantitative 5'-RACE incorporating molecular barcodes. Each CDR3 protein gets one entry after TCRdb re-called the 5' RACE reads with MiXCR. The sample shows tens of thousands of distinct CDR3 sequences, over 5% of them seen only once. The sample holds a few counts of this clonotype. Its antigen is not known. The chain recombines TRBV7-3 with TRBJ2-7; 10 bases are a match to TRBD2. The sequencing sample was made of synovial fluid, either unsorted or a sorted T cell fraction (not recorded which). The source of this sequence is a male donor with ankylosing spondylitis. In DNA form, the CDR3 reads TGTGCCAGCAGCCCCAAGGGTCCTAGCGGGAGTTCCTACGAGCAGTACTTC. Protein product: CASSPKGPSGSSYEQYF.